This T cell receptor beta chain was captured in a study of early stage breast cancer tumors (dated by TCRdb to about 2017). Turning to the overall study: Of the roughly 15 invasive breast tumors, roughly 12 were found to be estrogen receptor-positive, progesterone receptor-positive and HER2-negative. Across all samples, 2,500,000 or so templates representing 1,097,674 unique clonotypes were detected. About 70% of the 12 ER+/PR+/HER2- tumors were invasive ductal carcinomas, while the other four were invasive lobular carcinomas. The average read coverage per sample was roughly 10-fold.

What the work shows at the level of the full study, not this receptor alone: Because the cohort was small, a breakdown by tumor subtype could not be done. Enriched TCRB sequences shared across patients were found to be mostly commonly generated sequences that were unlikely to play an important role in the tumor microenvironment. Repertoires from blood and normal breast were more alike than repertoires from blood and tumor, and in about 90% of the 16 patients, comparing each tissue with blood separated tumor from normal. Tumors showed around 2.5-fold higher T cell density and higher clonality than adjacent normal breast tissue. Bulk genomic DNA sequencing of unsorted cells missed chain pairing and functional markers such as CD4, CD8 and FOXP3.

Counted from cysteine to phenylalanine, this CDR3 has 15 amino acids. Only the CDR3 region is kept as DNA, spanning 45 bases read in frame from base 1. At the junction V is shortened by 2 bases and J by 4 bases; bases outside the gene matches: 7. CDR1 is given as KGHSH and CDR2 as LQKENI, both from the germline V gene. The study profiled bulk TCR beta-chain repertoires in matched peripheral blood, tumor and adjacent normal breast tissue taken from approximately 15 patients with early-stage breast cancer. Before surgery, roughly 4.5-10 mL of whole blood was collected into EDTA tubes and then processed within 2 hours. Peripheral blood mononuclear cells were isolated by Ficoll-Paque centrifugation in SepMate-50 tubes. PBMCs were cryopreserved in aliquots of roughly 1.8 to 4.5 million cells in roughly 90% FBS with about 10% DMSO and kept in liquid nitrogen. Genomic DNA was extracted with the Qiagen AllPrep DNA/RNA Mini kit.

This clone was seen only a few times. There is no known antigen for this receptor. Per-base qualities were not stored, and no clone one base away is much larger. Two independent genomic DNA replicates were amplified for each sample, with roughly 0.5 ug used for blood and around 1.5 ug for tumor or normal breast. TCRB sequencing of genomic DNA was carried out with the ImmunoSeq Intro kit according to the manufacturer's instructions. Multiplex PCR ran approximately 34 cycles with proprietary primers and spike-in control sequences for absolute quantification. Single-end 150-bp reads were used to sequence an 87-bp fragment covering the CDR3 and the flanking V and J genes. Each lane of an Illumina MiSeq using version 3.0 chemistry carried seven multiplexed samples, with two replicates per sample. The paper's data handling went like this. Raw data were processed by the vendor's proprietary pipeline, with both replicates merged into one result per sample. A clonotype was defined as productive rearrangements that share the same V-gene family, CDR3 amino acid sequence and J-gene segment. To compute clonality, the normalized Shannon entropy (Pielou evenness) of TCRB abundances was subtracted from 1. To estimate T cell density, the total number of templates was divided by the input cell count, which was inferred from how much DNA went in. Total repertoire diversity and clonality were estimated with Recon using default parameters. A clonotype counted as tumor-enriched if its abundance in tumor exceeded 0.1% and was at least 32-fold higher than its abundance in normal breast. This is the immuneACCESS table as TCRdb keeps it, with only in-frame sequences that have V and J called. A part of the clones is gone; compared with another copy, unresolved V genes explain less than half, and the rest is unexplained. That table gives V, J and clone size, and the DNA gave D and trimming. Present in this sample are about 41,000 clones, roughly 69% of which were seen just once. Jointly, the top ten make up around 7.2% of the sample.

Sequencing used blood. The sequence joins TRBV18 to TRBJ1-1, with TRBD1 identical over 7 junction bases. The TCR sequence derives from a person in their fifties with breast cancer. The CDR3 reads as follows: CASSPGQARGTEAFF. The DNA sequence follows: TGTGCCAGCTCACCAGGACAGGCACGGGGCACTGAAGCTTTCTTT.